This T cell receptor beta chain originates from a study of cytotoxic CD8 clonotypes in ibrutinib-treated CLL. Generated by immunoSEQ multiplex PCR, the TCRdb table keeps only in-frame clones and is missing some. Of about 57,000 clones detected, 55% to 70% appear once; the ten largest clones hold just over 20%. This sequence was found in a human donor with chronic lymphocytic leukemia. The source was PBMCs, collected after 24 months of ibrutinib treatment.

CDR3 sequence reads: CASSDVGTNSYEQYV. The CDR3, as DNA: TGTGCCAGCAGTGACGTGGGGACGAACTCCTACGAGCAGTACGTC. The chain combines TRBV6-4 with TRBJ2-7, with D possibly being TRBD1 or TRBD2 (5 bases each). The V gene's germline CDR1 is MRHNA and CDR2 SNTAGT. V was trimmed by 2 bases and J by 0 bases, leaving 11 bases between them. The CDR3 has 15 amino acids.